This T cell receptor (beta chain) appears in the sequencing data of a study of blood T cell repertoires in COVID-19. The method was immunoSEQ multiplex PCR; TCRdb's version includes in-frame clones alone and lacks a portion of them. The data contain 400,000 to 550,000 clones, 75% to 90% of them seen just once; the ten biggest clones take up around 4.4%. The CDR3 totals 14 residues. Trimming left V 5 bases short and J 7 bases short, with 18 bases between. Germline CDR1 reads SGHVS; CDR2 reads FQNEAQ. The gene calls are TRBV7-8 and TRBJ2-7, with D possibly matching TRBD1 (6 bases). The clonotype was recovered from a woman aged 30 to 39 with acute or convalescent COVID-19. The sequenced sample was peripheral blood. The CDR3 DNA sequence: TGTGCCAGCAGCGACTGGGACACATTAGGGGAGCAGTACTTC. Its protein product is CASSDWDTLGEQYF. The complete variable domain, with remaining parts taken from reference TRBV7-8 and TRBJ2-7, reads GAGVSQSPRYKVAKRGQDVALRCDPISGHVSLFWYQQALGQGPEFLTYFQNEAQLDKSGLPSDRFFAERPEGSVSTLKIQRTQQEDSAVYLCASSDWDTLGEQYFGPGTRLTVT.